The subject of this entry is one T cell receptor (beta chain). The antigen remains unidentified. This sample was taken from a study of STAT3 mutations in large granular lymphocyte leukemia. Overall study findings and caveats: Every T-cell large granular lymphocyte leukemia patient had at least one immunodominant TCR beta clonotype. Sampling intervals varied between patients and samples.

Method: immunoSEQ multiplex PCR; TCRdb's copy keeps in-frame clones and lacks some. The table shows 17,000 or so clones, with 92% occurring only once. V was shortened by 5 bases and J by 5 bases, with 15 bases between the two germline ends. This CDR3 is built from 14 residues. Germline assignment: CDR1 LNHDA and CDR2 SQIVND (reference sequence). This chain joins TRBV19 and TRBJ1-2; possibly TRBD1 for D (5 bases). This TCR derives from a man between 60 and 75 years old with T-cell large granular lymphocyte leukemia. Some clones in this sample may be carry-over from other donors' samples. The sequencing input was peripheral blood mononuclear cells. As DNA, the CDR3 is TGTGCCAGTAGTCCTCGCGGGGGATTGTATGGCTACACCTTC. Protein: CASSPRGGLYGYTF.